This TCR beta chain was sequenced in a study of PD-1 blockade in classical Hodgkin lymphoma. Overall study findings and caveats: The authors have not defined what causes the repertoire differences, possibly disease activity or prior therapy.

Trimming took 1 base from V and 5 from J, leaving 8 bases between them. The CDR3 sequence is 13 residues long. From germline, CDR1 is MDHEN and CDR2 SYDVKM. Noted time point: newly diagnosed, previously untreated cHL patient sample. With magnetic negative selection, CD4+ T cells were purified from PBMCs that had been thawed. Untreated, newly diagnosed classical Hodgkin lymphoma PBMCs were used for comparison. Worth noting for this clone: What it binds is unknown.

Profiled with immunoSEQ multiplex PCR; TCRdb holds only in-frame clones, not every one. Of fewer than 20,000 clones in the sample, approximately 90% were seen once. The sequencing input was CD4+ T cells from blood. This chain uses TRBV28 with TRBJ2-5; D assignment may be TRBD1 or TRBD2 (5 bases each). This TCR was sampled from a human donor with classical Hodgkin lymphoma. Here the CDR3 reads CASSLSGTETQYF. CDR3 sequence (DNA): TGTGCCAGCAGTTTATCAGGGACGGAGACCCAGTACTTC.